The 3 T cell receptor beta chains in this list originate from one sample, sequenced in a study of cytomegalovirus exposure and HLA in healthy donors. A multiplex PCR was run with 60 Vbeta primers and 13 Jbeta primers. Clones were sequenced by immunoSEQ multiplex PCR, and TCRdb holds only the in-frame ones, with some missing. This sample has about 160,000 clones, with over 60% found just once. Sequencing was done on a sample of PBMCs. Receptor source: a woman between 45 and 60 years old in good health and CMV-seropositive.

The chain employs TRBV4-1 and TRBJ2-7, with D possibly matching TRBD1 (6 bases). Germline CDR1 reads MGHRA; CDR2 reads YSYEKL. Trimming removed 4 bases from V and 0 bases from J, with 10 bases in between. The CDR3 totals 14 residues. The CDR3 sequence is CASSRLQGSYEQYF. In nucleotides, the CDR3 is TGCGCCAGCAGCCGGCTACAGGGCTCCTACGAGCAGTACTTC.

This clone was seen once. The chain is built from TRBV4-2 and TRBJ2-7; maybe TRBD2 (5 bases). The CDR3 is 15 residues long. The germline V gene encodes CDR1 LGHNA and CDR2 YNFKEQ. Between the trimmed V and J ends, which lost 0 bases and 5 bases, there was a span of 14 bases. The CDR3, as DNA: TGTGCCAGCAGCCAAGATAACGGGATTGGGAACGAGCAGTACTTC. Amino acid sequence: CASSQDNGIGNEQYF.

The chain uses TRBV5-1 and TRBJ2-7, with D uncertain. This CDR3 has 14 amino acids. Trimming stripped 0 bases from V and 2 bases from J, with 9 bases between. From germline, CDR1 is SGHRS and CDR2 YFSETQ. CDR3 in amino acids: CASSLAMSTYEQYF. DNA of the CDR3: TGCGCCAGCAGCTTGGCCATGAGCACCTACGAGCAGTACTTC.